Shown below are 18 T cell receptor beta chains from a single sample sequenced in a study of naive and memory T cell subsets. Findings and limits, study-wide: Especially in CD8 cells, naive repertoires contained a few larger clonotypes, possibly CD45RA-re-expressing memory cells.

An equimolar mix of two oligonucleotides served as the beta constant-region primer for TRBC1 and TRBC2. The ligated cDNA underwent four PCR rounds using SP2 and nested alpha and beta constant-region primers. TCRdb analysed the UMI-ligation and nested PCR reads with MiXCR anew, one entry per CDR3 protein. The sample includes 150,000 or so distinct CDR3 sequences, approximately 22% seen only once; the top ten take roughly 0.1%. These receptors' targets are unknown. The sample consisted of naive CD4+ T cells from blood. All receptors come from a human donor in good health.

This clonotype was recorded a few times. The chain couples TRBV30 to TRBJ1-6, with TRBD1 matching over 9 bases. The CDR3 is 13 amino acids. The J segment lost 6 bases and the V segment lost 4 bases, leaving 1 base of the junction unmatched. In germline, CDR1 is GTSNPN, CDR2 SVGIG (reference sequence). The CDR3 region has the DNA TGTGCCTGGACGGGACAGGGTAATTCACCCCTCCACTTT. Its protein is CAWTGQGNSPLHF.

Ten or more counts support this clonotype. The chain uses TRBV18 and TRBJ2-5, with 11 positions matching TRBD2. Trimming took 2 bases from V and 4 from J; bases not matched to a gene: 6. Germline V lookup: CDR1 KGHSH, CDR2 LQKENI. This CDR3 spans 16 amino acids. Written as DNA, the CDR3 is TGTGCCAGCTCACCATCGCTAGCGGGAGGAGCAGAGACCCAGTACTTC. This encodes CASSPSLAGGAETQYF.

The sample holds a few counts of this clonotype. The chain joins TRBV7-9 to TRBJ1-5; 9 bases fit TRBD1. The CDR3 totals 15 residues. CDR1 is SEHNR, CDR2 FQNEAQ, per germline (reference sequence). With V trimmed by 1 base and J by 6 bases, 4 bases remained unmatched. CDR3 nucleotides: TGTGCCAGCAGCTTAGGGGCGGACAGGGGTCAGCCCCAGCATTTT. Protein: CASSLGADRGQPQHF.

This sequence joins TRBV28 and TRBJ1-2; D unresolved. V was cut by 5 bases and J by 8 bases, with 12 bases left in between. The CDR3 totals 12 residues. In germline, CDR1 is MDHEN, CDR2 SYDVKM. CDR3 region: CASSTPGRGYTF. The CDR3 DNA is TGTGCCAGCAGTACCCCGGGAAGGGGCTACACCTTC.

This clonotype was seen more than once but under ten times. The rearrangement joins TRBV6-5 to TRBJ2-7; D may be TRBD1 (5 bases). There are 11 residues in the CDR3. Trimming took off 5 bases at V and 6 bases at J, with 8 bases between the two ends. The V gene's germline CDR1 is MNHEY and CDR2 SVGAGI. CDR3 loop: CASSQGSEQYF. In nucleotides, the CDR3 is TGTGCCAGCAGTCAGGGTTCCGAGCAGTACTTC.

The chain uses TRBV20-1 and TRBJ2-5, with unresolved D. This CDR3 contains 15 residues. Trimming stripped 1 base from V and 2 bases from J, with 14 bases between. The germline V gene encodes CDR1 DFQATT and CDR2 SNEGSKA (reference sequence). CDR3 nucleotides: TGCAGTGCTAGAGGTGGCGGCTTACGGCAAGAGACCCAGTACTTC. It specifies CSARGGGLRQETQYF.

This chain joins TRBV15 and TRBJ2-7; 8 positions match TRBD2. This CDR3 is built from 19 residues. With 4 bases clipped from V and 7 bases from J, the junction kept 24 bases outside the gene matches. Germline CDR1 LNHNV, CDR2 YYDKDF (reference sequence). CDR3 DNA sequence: TGTGCCACCAGCACCAGCCACAAGATATTAGCGGGAACCAAGTCGGAGCAGTACTTC. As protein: CATSTSHKILAGTKSEQYF.

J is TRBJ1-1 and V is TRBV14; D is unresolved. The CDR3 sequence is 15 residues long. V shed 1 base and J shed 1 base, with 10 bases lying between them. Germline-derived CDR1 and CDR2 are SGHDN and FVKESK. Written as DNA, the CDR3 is TGTGCCAGCAGCCAAGTTCGAGGGAAGAACACTGAAGCTTTCTTT. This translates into CASSQVRGKNTEAFF.

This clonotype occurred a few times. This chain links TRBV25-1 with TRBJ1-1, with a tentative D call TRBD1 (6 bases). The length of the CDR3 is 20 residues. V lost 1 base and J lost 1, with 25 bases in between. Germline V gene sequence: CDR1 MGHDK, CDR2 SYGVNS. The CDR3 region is CASSELRGGGLGLGNTEAFF. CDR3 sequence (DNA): TGTGCCAGCAGTGAATTACGGGGAGGGGGACTCGGATTGGGGAACACTGAAGCTTTCTTT. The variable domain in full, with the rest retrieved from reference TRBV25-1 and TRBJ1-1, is EADIYQTPRYLVIGTGKKITLECSQTMGHDKMYWYQQDPGMELHLIHYSYGVNSTEKGDLSSESTVSRIRTEHFPLTLESARPSHTSQYLCASSELRGGGLGLGNTEAFFGQGTRLTVV.

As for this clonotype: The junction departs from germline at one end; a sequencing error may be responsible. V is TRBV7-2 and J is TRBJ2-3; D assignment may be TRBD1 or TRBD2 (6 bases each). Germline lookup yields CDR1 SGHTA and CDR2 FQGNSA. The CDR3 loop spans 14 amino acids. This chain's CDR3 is CSSSLYREVDTQYF. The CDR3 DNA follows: TGTTCCAGCAGCTTATACAGGGAGGTAGATACGCAGTATTTT. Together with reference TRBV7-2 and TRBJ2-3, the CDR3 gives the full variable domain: GAGVSQSPSNKVTEKGKDVELRCDPISGHTALYWYRQSLGQGLEFLIYFQGNSAPDKSGLPSDRFSAERTGGSVSTLTIQRTQQEDSAVYLCSSSLYREVDTQYFGPGTRLTVL.

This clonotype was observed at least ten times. The CDR3 here is CASSQTTGDPYNEQFF. CDR3 DNA: TGTGCCAGCAGTCAAACGACAGGGGACCCCTACAATGAGCAGTTCTTC. The chain is built from TRBV12-3 or TRBV12-4 and TRBJ2-1; TRBD1 matches at 8 bases. The CDR3 consists of 16 residues. V lost 5 bases and J lost 2; bases outside the gene matches: 8.

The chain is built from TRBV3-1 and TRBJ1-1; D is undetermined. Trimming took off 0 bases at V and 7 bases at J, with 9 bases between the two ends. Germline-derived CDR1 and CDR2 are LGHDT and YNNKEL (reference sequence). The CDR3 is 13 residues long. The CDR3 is CASSQEPGGEAFF. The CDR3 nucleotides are TGTGCCAGCAGCCAAGAACCGGGAGGTGAAGCTTTCTTT.

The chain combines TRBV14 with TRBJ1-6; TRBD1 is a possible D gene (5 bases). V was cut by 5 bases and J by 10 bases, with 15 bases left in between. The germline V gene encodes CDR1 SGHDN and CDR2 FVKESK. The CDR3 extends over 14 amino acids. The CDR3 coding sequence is TGTGCCAGCAGCTTACGGACAATCCGATCACCCCTCCACTTT. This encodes CASSLRTIRSPLHF.

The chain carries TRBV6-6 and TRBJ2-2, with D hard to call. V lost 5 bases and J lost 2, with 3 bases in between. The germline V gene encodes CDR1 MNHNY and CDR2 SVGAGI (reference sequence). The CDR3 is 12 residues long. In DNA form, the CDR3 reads TGTGCCAGCAGTCAAAACACCGGGGAGCTGTTTTTT. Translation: CASSQNTGELFF.

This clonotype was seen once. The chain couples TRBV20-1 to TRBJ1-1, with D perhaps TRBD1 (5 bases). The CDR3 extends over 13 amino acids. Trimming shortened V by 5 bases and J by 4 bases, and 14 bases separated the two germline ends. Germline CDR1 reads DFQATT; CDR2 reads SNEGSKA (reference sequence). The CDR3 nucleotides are TGCAGTGCTGGTGGGGCAGTCCTCACTGAAGCTTTCTTT. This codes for CSAGGAVLTEAFF.

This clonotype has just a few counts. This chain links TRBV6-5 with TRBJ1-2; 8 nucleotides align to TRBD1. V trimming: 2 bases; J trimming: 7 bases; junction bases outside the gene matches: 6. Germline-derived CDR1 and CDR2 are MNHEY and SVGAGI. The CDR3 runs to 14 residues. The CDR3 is CASSYVAGGVGYTF. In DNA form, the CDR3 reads TGTGCCAGCAGTTACGTCGCAGGGGGCGTTGGCTACACCTTC.

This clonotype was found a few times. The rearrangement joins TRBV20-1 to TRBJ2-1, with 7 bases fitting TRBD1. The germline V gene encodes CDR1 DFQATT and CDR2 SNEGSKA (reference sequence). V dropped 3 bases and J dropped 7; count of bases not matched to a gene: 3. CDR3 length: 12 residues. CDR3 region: CSARTGHNEQFF. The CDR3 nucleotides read TGCAGTGCTAGGACAGGGCATAATGAGCAGTTCTTC.

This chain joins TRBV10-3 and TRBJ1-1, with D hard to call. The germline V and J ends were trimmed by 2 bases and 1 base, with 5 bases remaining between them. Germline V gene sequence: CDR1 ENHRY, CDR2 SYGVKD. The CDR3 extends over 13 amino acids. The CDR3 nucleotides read TGTGCCATCAGTGAGAAGGGGAACACTGAAGCTTTCTTT. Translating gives CAISEKGNTEAFF.